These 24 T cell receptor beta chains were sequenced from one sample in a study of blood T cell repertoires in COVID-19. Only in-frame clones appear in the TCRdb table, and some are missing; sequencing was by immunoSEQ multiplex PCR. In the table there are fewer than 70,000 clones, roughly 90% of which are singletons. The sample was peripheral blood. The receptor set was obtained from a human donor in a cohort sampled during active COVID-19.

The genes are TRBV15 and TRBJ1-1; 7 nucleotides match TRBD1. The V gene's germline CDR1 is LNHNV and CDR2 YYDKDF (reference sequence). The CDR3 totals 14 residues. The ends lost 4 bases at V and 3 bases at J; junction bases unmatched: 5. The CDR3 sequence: CATSKGAGYTEAFF. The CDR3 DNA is TGTGCCACCAGCAAGGGGGCAGGGTACACTGAAGCTTTCTTT.

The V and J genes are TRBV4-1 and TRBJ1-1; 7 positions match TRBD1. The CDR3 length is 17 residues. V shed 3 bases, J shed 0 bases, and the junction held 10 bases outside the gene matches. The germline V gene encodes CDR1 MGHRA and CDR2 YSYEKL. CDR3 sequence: CASSHTPTGRMNTEAFF. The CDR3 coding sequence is TGCGCCAGCAGCCACACACCGACAGGGCGGATGAACACTGAAGCTTTCTTT.

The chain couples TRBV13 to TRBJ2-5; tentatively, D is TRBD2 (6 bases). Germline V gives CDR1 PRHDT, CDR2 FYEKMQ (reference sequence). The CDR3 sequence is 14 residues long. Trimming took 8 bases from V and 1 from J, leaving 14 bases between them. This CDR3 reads CASGLRSGQETQYF. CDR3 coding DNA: TGTGCCAGCGGCCTCCGTAGCGGCCAAGAGACCCAGTACTTC.

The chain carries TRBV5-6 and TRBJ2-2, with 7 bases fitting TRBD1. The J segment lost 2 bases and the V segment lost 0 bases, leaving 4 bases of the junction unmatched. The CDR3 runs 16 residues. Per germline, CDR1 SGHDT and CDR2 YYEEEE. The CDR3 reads CASSLGAGGNTGELFF. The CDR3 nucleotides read TGTGCCAGCAGCTTGGGAGCAGGGGGAAACACCGGGGAGCTGTTTTTT.

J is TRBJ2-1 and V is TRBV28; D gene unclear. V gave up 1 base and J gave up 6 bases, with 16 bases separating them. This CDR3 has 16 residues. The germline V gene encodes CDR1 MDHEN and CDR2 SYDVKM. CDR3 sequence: CASSLLSYSLGNEQFF. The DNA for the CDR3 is TGTGCCAGCAGTTTATTATCCTATTCCCTTGGCAATGAGCAGTTCTTC.

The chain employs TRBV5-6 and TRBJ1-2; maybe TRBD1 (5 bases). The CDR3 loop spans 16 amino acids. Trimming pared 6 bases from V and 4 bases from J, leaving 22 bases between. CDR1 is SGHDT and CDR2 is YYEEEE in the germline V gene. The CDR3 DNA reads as TGTGCCAGCACCCGTCGGACGGGGGGTTCGGTCTATGGCTACACCTTC. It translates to CASTRRTGGSVYGYTF. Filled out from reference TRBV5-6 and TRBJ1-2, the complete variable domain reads DAGVTQSPTHLIKTRGQQVTLRCSPKSGHDTVSWYQQALGQGPQFIFQYYEEEERQRGNFPDRFSGHQFPNYSSELNVNALLLGDSALYLCASTRRTGGSVYGYTFGSGTRLTVV.

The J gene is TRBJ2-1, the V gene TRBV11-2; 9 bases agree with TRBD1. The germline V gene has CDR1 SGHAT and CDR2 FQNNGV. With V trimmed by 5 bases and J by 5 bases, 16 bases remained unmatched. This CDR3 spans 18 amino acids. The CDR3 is CASSAERFGTGSDNEQFF. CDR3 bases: TGTGCCAGCAGCGCAGAACGTTTCGGGACAGGGAGTGACAATGAGCAGTTCTTC.

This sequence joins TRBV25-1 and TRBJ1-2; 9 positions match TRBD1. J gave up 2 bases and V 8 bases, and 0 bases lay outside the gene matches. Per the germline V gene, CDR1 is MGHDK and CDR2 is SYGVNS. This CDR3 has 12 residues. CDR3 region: CASGTGNYGYTF. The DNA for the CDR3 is TGTGCCAGCGGGACAGGGAACTATGGCTACACCTTC.

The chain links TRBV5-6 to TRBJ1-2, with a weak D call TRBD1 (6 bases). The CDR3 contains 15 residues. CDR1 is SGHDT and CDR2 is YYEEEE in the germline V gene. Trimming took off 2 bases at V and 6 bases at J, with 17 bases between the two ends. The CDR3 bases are TGTGCCAGCAGCTTAGCCGGGACAAGGATCAATGGCTACACCTTC. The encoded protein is CASSLAGTRINGYTF. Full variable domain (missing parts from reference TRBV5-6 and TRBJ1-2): DAGVTQSPTHLIKTRGQQVTLRCSPKSGHDTVSWYQQALGQGPQFIFQYYEEEERQRGNFPDRFSGHQFPNYSSELNVNALLLGDSALYLCASSLAGTRINGYTFGSGTRLTVV.

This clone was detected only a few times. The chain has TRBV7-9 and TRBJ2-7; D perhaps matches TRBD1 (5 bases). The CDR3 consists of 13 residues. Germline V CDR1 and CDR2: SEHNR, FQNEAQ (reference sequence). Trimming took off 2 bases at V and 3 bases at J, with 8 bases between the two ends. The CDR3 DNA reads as TGTGCCAGCAGCTTACTGCAGGGCTACGAGCAGTACTTC. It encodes CASSLLQGYEQYF.

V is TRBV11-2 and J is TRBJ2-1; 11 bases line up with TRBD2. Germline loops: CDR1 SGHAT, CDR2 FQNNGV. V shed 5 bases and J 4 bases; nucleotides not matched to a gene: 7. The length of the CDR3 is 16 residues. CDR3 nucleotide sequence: TGTGCCAGCAGCCCATTAGCGGGAGGGGAATACAATGAGCAGTTCTTC. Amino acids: CASSPLAGGEYNEQFF.

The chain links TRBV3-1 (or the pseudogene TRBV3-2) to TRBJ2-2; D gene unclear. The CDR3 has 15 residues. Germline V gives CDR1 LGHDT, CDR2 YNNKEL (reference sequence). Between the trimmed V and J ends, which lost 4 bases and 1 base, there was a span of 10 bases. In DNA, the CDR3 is TGTGCCAGCAGCCCGAGCCAGCGGAACACCGGGGAGCTGTTTTTT. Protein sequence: CASSPSQRNTGELFF.

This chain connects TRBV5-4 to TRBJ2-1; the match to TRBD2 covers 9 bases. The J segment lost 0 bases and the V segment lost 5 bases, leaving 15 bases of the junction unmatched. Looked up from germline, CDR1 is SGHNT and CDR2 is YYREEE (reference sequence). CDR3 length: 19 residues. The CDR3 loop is CASRPGASGARSSYNEQFF. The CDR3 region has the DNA TGTGCCAGCAGACCCGGGGCTAGCGGGGCCAGGAGCTCCTACAATGAGCAGTTCTTC.

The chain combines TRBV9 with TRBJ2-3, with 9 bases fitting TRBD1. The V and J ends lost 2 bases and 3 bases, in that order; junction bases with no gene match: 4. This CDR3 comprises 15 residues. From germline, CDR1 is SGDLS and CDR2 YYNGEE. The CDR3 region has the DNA TGTGCCAGCAGCGTTGTAGGGACAGGGACAGATACGCAGTATTTT. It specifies CASSVVGTGTDTQYF.

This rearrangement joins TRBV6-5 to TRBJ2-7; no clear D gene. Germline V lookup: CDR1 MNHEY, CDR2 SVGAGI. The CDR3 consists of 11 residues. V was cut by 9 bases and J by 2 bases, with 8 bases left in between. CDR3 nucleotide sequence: TGTGCCAGTCACTTTGCCTACGAGCAGTACTTC. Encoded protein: CASHFAYEQYF.

The CDR3 is CASRGLGTYEQYF. As DNA, the CDR3 is TGTGCCAGCCGGGGGTTGGGGACCTACGAGCAGTACTTC. The chain uses TRBV7-9 and TRBJ2-7, with D maybe TRBD2 (6 bases). Germline lookup yields CDR1 SEHNR and CDR2 FQNEAQ (reference sequence). Trimming cost V 8 bases and J 2 bases, with 13 bases left between them. The CDR3 covers 13 residues.

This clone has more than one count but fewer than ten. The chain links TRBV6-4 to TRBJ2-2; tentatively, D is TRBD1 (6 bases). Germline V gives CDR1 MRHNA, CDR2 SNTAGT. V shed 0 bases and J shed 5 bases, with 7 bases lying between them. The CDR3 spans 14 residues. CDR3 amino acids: CASSDSGTTGELFF. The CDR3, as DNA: TGTGCCAGCAGTGACTCCGGGACAACCGGGGAGCTGTTTTTT.

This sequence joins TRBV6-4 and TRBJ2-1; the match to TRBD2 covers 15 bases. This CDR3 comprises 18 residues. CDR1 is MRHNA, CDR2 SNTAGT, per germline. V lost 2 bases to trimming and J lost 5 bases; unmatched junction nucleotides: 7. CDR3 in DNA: TGTGCCAGCAGTGACCCTGGACTAGCGGGGGGGGATCACAATGAGCAGTTCTTC. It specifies CASSDPGLAGGDHNEQFF.

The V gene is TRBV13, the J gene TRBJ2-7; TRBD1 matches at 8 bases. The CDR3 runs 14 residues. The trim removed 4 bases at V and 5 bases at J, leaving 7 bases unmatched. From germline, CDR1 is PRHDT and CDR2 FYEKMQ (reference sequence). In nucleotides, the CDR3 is TGTGCCAGCAGCTCGGACAGGGAATTCGACGAGCAGTACTTC. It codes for CASSSDREFDEQYF.

CDR3 protein: CASSQGGQSDEQYF. The CDR3 nucleotides read TGTGCCAGCAGCCAAGGGGGGCAGTCTGACGAGCAGTACTTC. This chain joins TRBV3-1 (or the pseudogene TRBV3-2) and TRBJ2-7, with TRBD1 as a possible D gene (6 bases). The CDR3 length is 14 residues. Germline values: CDR1 LGHDT, CDR2 YNNKEL (reference sequence). With 1 base removed from V and 5 bases from J, the gap between germline ends came to 12 bases.

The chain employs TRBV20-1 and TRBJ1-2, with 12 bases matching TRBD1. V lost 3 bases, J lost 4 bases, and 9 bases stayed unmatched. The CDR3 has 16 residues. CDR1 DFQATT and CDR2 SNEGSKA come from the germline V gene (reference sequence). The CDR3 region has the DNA TGCAGTGCTAGTGGGACAGGGGGCGCATCCTCCTATGGCTACACCTTC. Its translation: CSASGTGGASSYGYTF.

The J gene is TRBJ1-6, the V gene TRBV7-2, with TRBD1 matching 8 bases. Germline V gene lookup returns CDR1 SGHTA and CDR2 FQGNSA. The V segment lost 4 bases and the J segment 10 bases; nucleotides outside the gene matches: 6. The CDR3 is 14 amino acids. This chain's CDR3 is CASSSGQGGSPLHF. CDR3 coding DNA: TGTGCCAGCAGCTCCGGACAGGGAGGATCACCCCTCCACTTT.

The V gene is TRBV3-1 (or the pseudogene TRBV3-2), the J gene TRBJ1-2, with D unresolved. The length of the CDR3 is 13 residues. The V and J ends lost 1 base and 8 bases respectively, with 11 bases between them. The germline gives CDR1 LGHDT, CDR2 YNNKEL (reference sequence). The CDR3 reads CASSQGTARGYTF. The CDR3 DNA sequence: TGTGCCAGCAGCCAAGGGACTGCTCGCGGCTACACCTTC.

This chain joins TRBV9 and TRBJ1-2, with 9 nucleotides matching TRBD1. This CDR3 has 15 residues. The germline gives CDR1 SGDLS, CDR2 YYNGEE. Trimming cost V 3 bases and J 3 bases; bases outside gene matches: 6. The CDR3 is CASSADTGGDYGYTF. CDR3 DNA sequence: TGTGCCAGCAGCGCTGATACAGGGGGCGACTATGGCTACACCTTC.